Listed below are T cell receptor beta chains from one sample, sequenced in a study of early T cells in non-severe SARS-CoV-2 infection. In TCRdb, the 5' RACE reads were re-called with MiXCR into one record per CDR3 protein. Among fewer than 80,000 distinct CDR3 sequences listed, roughly 4.6% were seen once. The sample here was whole blood, taken at baseline. These receptor sequences come from an adult who was a healthcare worker with PCR-confirmed SARS-CoV-2 infection or an uninfected control (not recorded which). The donor label of this sample is uncertain. The CDR3 runs from the conserved cysteine through the conserved F or W. A D gene is named only where the DNA matches it firmly. Rows may omit the clone size; those that give it use once, few, many or a size class.

d_call clone_size j_call v_call cdr3_nt cdr3_aa
- - TRBJ1-2 TRBV6-5 TGTGCCAGCAGACATACAGGCACCTCACGGCACTATGGCTACACCTTC CASRHTGTSRHYGYTF
- few TRBJ1-2 TRBV7-2 TGTGCCAGCAGCTTAGATACGTATCCGCTCTATGGCTACACCTTC CASSLDTYPLYGYTF
- many TRBJ2-7 TRBV7-2 TGTGCCAGCAGCTTAAGAGTCTCCGAGCAGTACTTC CASSLRVSEQYF
TRBD1 many TRBJ1-6 TRBV13 TGTGCCAGCAGCCTGACAGGGACTTCACCCCTCCACTTT CASSLTGTSPLHF
- many TRBJ1-2 TRBV5-4 TGTGCCAGCAGCTTGGCCGGAGGGTCCCCTGGTGGCTACACCTTC CASSLAGGSPGGYTF
- many TRBJ2-7 TRBV11-2 TGTGCCAGCAGCTTAGTTAGGGGGAGCTACGAGCAGTACTTC CASSLVRGSYEQYF
- - TRBJ2-1 TRBV29-1 TGCAGCGTTGTTCGCAGGAGCTCCTACAATGAGCAGTTCTTC CSVVRRSSYNEQFF
- - TRBJ2-3 TRBV10-3 TGTGCCATCAGAGACCAGGTCCACACAGATACGCAGTATTTT CAIRDQVHTDTQYF
- many TRBJ1-3 TRBV6-5 TGTGCCAGCAGTTTAATCACAGGGACTTCTGGAAACACCATATATTTT CASSLITGTSGNTIYF
TRBD1 many TRBJ2-2 TRBV4-1 TGCGCCAGCAGCCAGGAACAAGGGACAGAAGCCGGGGAGCTGTTTTTT CASSQEQGTEAGELFF
- many TRBJ2-7 TRBV5-6 TGTGCCAGCAGCCCGGTTGGGGCAGGCCGCTCCTACGAGCAGTACTTC CASSPVGAGRSYEQYF
TRBD2 few TRBJ2-3 TRBV6-6 TGTGCCAGCACGACCGGGACTAGCGGGGGGGTAGATACGCAGTATTTT CASTTGTSGGVDTQYF
- many TRBJ1-5 TRBV4-2 TGTGCCAGCAGCCCAAGCACAGCTACTCCGAATCAGCCCCAGCATTTT CASSPSTATPNQPQHF
TRBD2 - TRBJ2-1 TRBV6-5 TGTGCCAGCAGTTCCACACTAGCGGTCCGAAGGGATGAGCAGTTCTTC CASSSTLAVRRDEQFF
- - TRBJ2-3 TRBV9 TGTGCCAGCAGCGTAGCTGAAGGAGAACGCACAGATACGCAGTATTTT CASSVAEGERTDTQYF
TRBD2 many TRBJ2-5 TRBV4-2 TGTGCCAGCAGCCAAGAATCCTCAGCTAGCGGGGGATTCCGCGAGACCCAGTACTTC CASSQESSASGGFRETQYF
- many TRBJ2-7 TRBV5-4 TGTGCCAGCAGCTTGGGGGGCGGGGTTCGGTACGAGCAGTACTTC CASSLGGGVRYEQYF
TRBD2 few TRBJ2-2 TRBV9 TGTGCCAGCAGCCCTGGACTAGCGGGGGTCACCGGGGAGCTGTTTTTT CASSPGLAGVTGELFF
TRBD1 many TRBJ1-5 TRBV12-3/TRBV12-4 TGTGCCAGCAGTCAGACCGGGACAGGGGTCAATCAGCCCCAGCATTTT CASSQTGTGVNQPQHF
- - TRBJ2-7 TRBV28 TGTGCCAGCAGTTTCCCGCTGGGGAGAGGCTACGAGCAGTACTTC CASSFPLGRGYEQYF
- - TRBJ2-1 TRBV10-3 TGTGCCACATCCCCCTCCGGCAATGAGCAGTTCTTC CATSPSGNEQFF
- - TRBJ2-7 TRBV18 TGTGCCAGCTCACCACCGGAGGAGGAGGGATCCTACGAGCAGTACTTC CASSPPEEEGSYEQYF
TRBD1 many TRBJ2-5 TRBV12-3/TRBV12-4 TGTGCCAGCAGTTTAGCGACAGGGGGCGGCCAAGAGACCCAGTACTTC CASSLATGGGQETQYF
TRBD2 many TRBJ2-1 TRBV7-8 TGTGCCAGCAGCTCCCTGGGGGCTAGCGGGGGGGCCACCTATTACAATGAGCAGTTCTTC CASSSLGASGGATYYNEQFF
- - TRBJ1-6 TRBV5-1 TGCGCCAGCAGCTTTGCCAGGGGAGGTTCACCCCTCCACTTT CASSFARGGSPLHF
- many TRBJ2-5 TRBV13 TGTGCCAGCAGCCTAGACGGGACTCAAGCCGAGACCCAGTACTTC CASSLDGTQAETQYF
TRBD1 many TRBJ2-7 TRBV4-3 TGCGCCAGCAGCCAAGTAGGGGACAGGGTCTACGAGCAGTACTTC CASSQVGDRVYEQYF
TRBD1 few TRBJ1-5 TRBV28 TGTGCCAGCAGCCGTCTACAGGGGATTGGGCCCGGGGGTAGCAATCAGCCCCAGCATTTT CASSRLQGIGPGGSNQPQHF
- few TRBJ1-4 TRBV5-1 TGCGCCAGCAGCACCGGGACCCTTAATGAAAAACTGTTTTTT CASSTGTLNEKLFF
TRBD1 few TRBJ2-3 TRBV20-1 TGCAGTGCGAGGGACAGGGGGCATATAGATACGCAGTATTTT CSARDRGHIDTQYF
TRBD2 few TRBJ2-1 TRBV10-3 TGTGCCACCCACGGGGGGGCCATAAACAATGAGCAGTTCTTC CATHGGAINNEQFF
- few TRBJ2-1 TRBV6-5 TGTGCCAGCAGTGACAGGAGCAATGAGCAGTTCTTC CASSDRSNEQFF
- many TRBJ1-5 TRBV7-2 TGTGCCAGCAGCCCAATGGGCAGGGGCCGCAATCAGCCCCAGCATTTT CASSPMGRGRNQPQHF
TRBD1 - TRBJ1-1 TRBV5-1 TGCGCCAGCAGCTTGGTCGGGACAGGGAACACTGAAGCTTTCTTT CASSLVGTGNTEAFF
- few TRBJ1-5 TRBV5-6 TGTGCCAGCAGCTTAGGGCCCTCGGAGGGGCCCCAGCATTTT CASSLGPSEGPQHF
TRBD2 many TRBJ2-1 TRBV9 TGTGCCAGCAGCGTAGGAGGGCTAGCGGGAAACAATGAGCAGTTCTTC CASSVGGLAGNNEQFF
- many TRBJ2-3 TRBV6-2/TRBV6-3 TGTGCCAGCAGTTACCTAGGGAGCGGAGATACGCAGTATTTT CASSYLGSGDTQYF
- many TRBJ1-5 TRBV12-3/TRBV12-4 TGTGCCAGCAGCCGGGACAGCAATCAGCCCCAGCATTTT CASSRDSNQPQHF
TRBD1 many TRBJ2-1 TRBV11-1 TGTGCCAGCAGCTTAGCCCAACCGGGACAGGGAATCAATGAGCAGTTCTTC CASSLAQPGQGINEQFF
- many TRBJ2-3 TRBV6-5 TGTGCCAGCAGTCCCTCTTTCTCTCTTAGCACAGATACGCAGTATTTT CASSPSFSLSTDTQYF
- few TRBJ2-1 TRBV28 TGTGCCAGCAGTTTATGGGACAGCCCAAAGTCCAATGAGCAGTTCTTC CASSLWDSPKSNEQFF
- many TRBJ2-3 TRBV9 TGTGCCAGCAGCGTCACTGGGACTCATTCTTTCACAGATACGCAGTATTTT CASSVTGTHSFTDTQYF
- few TRBJ2-3 TRBV7-2 TGTGCCAGCACCTTCAGGCGATCTGAAGGCACAGATACGCAGTATTTT CASTFRRSEGTDTQYF
TRBD1 - TRBJ2-7 TRBV5-1 TGCGCCAGCAGCTCACTGAGTCCGGGACAGAACTACGAGCAGTACTTC CASSSLSPGQNYEQYF
- many TRBJ2-3 TRBV7-7 TGTGCTAGCAGTACCACTGCGACTAGCACAGATACGCAGTATTTT CASSTTATSTDTQYF
- - TRBJ2-7 TRBV4-1 TGCGCCAGCAGCCAATCGACGGGGGTACGTAAGGAGCAGTACTTC CASSQSTGVRKEQYF
- many TRBJ2-7 TRBV20-1 TGCAGTGCTAGAGACCTTCAGGGCCCCACCTACGAGCAGTACTTC CSARDLQGPTYEQYF
- - TRBJ2-2 TRBV27 TGTGCCAGCAGTAGGGGAGCGAACACCGGGGAGCTGTTTTTT CASSRGANTGELFF
TRBD2 - TRBJ2-5 TRBV11-2 TGTGCCAGCAGTTCGGGACTAGCGGGGGTGTACCAAGAGACCCAGTACTTC CASSSGLAGVYQETQYF
- few TRBJ2-1 TRBV3-1 TGTGCCAGCAGCCAAGCCAGGGGAAATGAGCAGTTCTTC CASSQARGNEQFF